This T cell receptor beta chain was obtained from a study of Tregs in tolerant kidney transplant recipients. Per germline, CDR1 SEHNR and CDR2 FQNEAQ (reference sequence). The length of the CDR3 is 16 residues. V dropped 5 bases and J dropped 3 bases, with 19 bases sitting between them. Only in-frame clones appear in the TCRdb table, and some are missing; sequencing was by immunoSEQ multiplex PCR. Altogether 50,000 or so clones are present, 91% being singletons, with the ten largest covering over 12%. Findings of the study overall: Activated donor B cell expansion appeared to reveal the most relevant donor-specific TCRbeta repertoire. For some patients, primers changed over time, blocking nucleotide-level comparison. The small number of patients limits these findings pending further validation.

Notes on this clone: Antigen: not known.

Recipients received nonmyeloablative bone marrow transplants from related graft donors, with transient mixed chimerism. Unstimulated Tregs (CD4+CD25+CD127-) and CD4+CD25- non-Tregs were sorted from PBMCs. The TCR originated in a human patient who received a combined kidney and bone marrow transplant. T cells may partly derive from the graft donor. The rearrangement links TRBV7-9 to TRBJ1-1; no definite D call. Sequenced material: CD8+ T cells from blood (PBMCs), taken 24 months after the transplant. The CDR3 region is CASSPVISGSHTEAFF. The CDR3 DNA is TGTGCCAGCAGCCCAGTTATCTCAGGATCACACACTGAAGCTTTCTTT.